The TCR beta chain described here comes from a study of memory CD4+ T cells and cytomegalovirus serostatus. Study-wide results and caveats: 67 of 164 known CMV-associated TCRbeta sequences appeared in CD4+ memory.

Here immunoSEQ multiplex PCR was the method, and the copy in TCRdb shows in-frame clones only, minus some. The data show about 53,000 clones, about three quarters seen once. Comments on this clone: The antigen is unknown.

The sort gate was single viable CD3+CD4+CD8-CD45RO+ cells for memory CD4+ T cells. Serum IgG to CMV pp150, pp28, p38 and p52 defined serostatus. The TCR originated in an adult in good health and CMV-seronegative. Sequencing was carried out using memory CD4+ T cells from blood.

The CDR3 bases are TGTGCCAGCAGCTTAGTTGGGATATTAGATACGCAGTATTTT. Its protein is CASSLVGILDTQYF. The V gene is TRBV7-6, the J gene TRBJ2-3; D is undetermined. From germline, CDR1 is SGHVS and CDR2 FNYEAQ. The CDR3 sequence is 14 residues long. Trimming pared 1 base from V and 5 bases from J, leaving 10 bases between. The variable domain in full, completed from reference TRBV7-6 and TRBJ2-3, reads GAGVSQSPRYKVTKRGQDVALRCDPISGHVSLYWYRQALGQGPEFLTYFNYEAQQDKSGLPNDRFSAERPEGSISTLTIQRTEQRDSAMYRCASSLVGILDTQYFGPGTRLTVL.